These 3 T cell receptor beta chains share one sample of origin, sequenced in a study of cytomegalovirus exposure and HLA in healthy donors. The PCR made use of 60 Vbeta and 13 Jbeta primers. Profiling relied on immunoSEQ multiplex PCR, and the TCRdb table lists in-frame clones only, not all of them. The table lists 180,000 or so clones, 79% of them singletons. The sample taken for sequencing was PBMCs. The receptors were sampled from a woman between 50 and 59 years old in good health and CMV-seronegative.

The chain is built from TRBV7-2 and TRBJ1-5; possible D gene TRBD1, 6 bases. Germline CDR1 SGHTA, CDR2 FQGNSA. The CDR3 covers 15 residues. Trimming stripped 3 bases from V and 0 bases from J, with 9 bases between. CDR3 sequence (DNA): TGTGCCAGCAGCTTCCAGGGGTATAGCAATCAGCCCCAGCATTTT. Translation: CASSFQGYSNQPQHF.

This clone appeared a single time. The chain has TRBV6-1 and TRBJ2-3, with 7 bases that match TRBD2. V gave up 8 bases and J gave up 2 bases; unmatched junction bases: 7. The CDR3 runs 14 residues. From germline, CDR1 is MNHNS and CDR2 SASEGT. For the CDR3, the DNA is TGTGCCAGCGGGCGGAGCGGGACCACAGATACGCAGTATTTT. It yields the protein CASGRSGTTDTQYF.

The V and J genes are TRBV19 and TRBJ1-2; 11 bases fit TRBD1. V shed 7 bases, J shed 5 bases, and the junction held 6 bases outside the gene matches. This CDR3 has 14 residues. The germline V gene has CDR1 LNHDA and CDR2 SQIVND (reference sequence). Written as DNA, the CDR3 is TGTGCCAGTACCCGGACAGGGGGCGATTATGGCTACACCTTC. It yields the protein CASTRTGGDYGYTF.